This TCR beta chain originates from a study of cytomegalovirus exposure and HLA in healthy donors listed by TCRdb under 2017. With respect to the entire study: According to an earlier analysis of 587 of the donors, about 179 million T cells yielded 117 million unique TCR beta sequences and roughly 280 Gb of sequence data. Approximately 310 gigabases of sequencing data and tens of millions of unique TCR sequences were included in an early release covering several hundred HLA-typed donors. The genetic ancestry cluster associated with self-reported Caucasian donors included around four fifths of the 398 genotyped donors. The aim of the study was to test whether cataloging public T cell receptors could identify signatures of past pathogen exposure. Using immunosequencing, the study profiled T cell repertoires from fewer than 850 subjects and related those repertoires to cytomegalovirus serostatus. Along with the roughly 700-subject first cohort, a separate validation cohort of 120 different subjects was used. High-throughput TCR immunosequencing, statistical association of individual TCRs with disease status, and machine learning were combined to predict cytomegalovirus infection status. A later analysis re-examined previously published TCR beta repertoires from around 670 donors and added high-resolution HLA genotyping to investigate patterns of TCR occurrence. The later analysis used no new phenotypic data to find candidate immune exposures, relying instead on TCR beta sequences and their occurrence across donors. To decide whether each TCR beta V gene segment behaved as functional or pseudogenic, an earlier analysis of some 580 of the donors relied on high-throughput TCR beta sequencing. Donor age, sex, ethnicity and CMV serostatus were collected together with the repertoire data. A later genetic analysis took genome-wide SNP genotypes for about 55% of the roughly 670 donors and used that subset as a discovery cohort. All discovery cohort repertoires had been generated using a single sequencing platform. Class I and class II HLA loci were covered by the typing at four-digit resolution. Typing coverage varied by locus: about 620-640 donors for A, B, C, DRB1 and DQB1; roughly 500 for DQA1; more than 600 for DPA1; under 490 for DPB1. Several DR-DQ haplotypes were handled as single units for association and clustering, since linkage in the cohort was strong. Among approximately 370 genotyped donors of the cohort, an average of approximately 200,000 unique TCR beta nucleotide sequences was sequenced per donor, of which about 19% were non-productive.

In total, about 650 healthy bone marrow donors made up the cohort. At the time of sampling, every cohort member was nominally healthy, though immune exposures that went unrecorded were likely present. The donor tested CMV seronegative and was one of the 352 seronegative cohort members. A peripheral blood sample was provided by each donor, and peripheral blood mononuclear cells were used for TCR beta sequencing. The Qiagen DNeasy Blood Extraction Kit was used to extract genomic DNA from the blood cell samples. On this clone: Its binding antigen is unknown. Base qualities are not provided; no much larger clone lies one nucleotide away.

Overall study outcomes, separate from this receptor: According to a later analysis, TCR association rates differed among HLA loci, with DRB1 alleles showing the most associated TCRs and HLA-C alleles showing the fewest. A later genetic analysis reported fewer N-insertions in productive TCRs among donors in an Asian-associated ancestry cluster than the roughly 620-donor mean. A further reported finding was that TCR beta sequences accurately predicted the HLA-A and HLA-B alleles for most subjects in the first cohort. The cohort was sequenced for TCR beta chains only, and without alpha or paired-chain data the features that could be detected were limited. When HLA alleles, especially DR and DQ, strongly co-occurred, TCR associations were difficult to assign to individual alleles. A cluster of highly shared sequence variants was judged likely to represent a technical artifact of the sequencing pipeline. The classifier was reported to diagnose cytomegalovirus status with high specificity and sensitivity in both the original and validation cohorts. In an earlier analysis of around 600 of the donors, most TCR beta V segments appeared in productive rearrangements about 87% or about 30% of the time, broadly matching IMGT annotations. Because HLA typing was unavailable for some donors at each locus, only the typed subset was used in association tests. Because counts were too low, about 17 rarely observed V segments, including chromosome 9 orphons, were excluded from the earlier analysis of fewer than 650 of the donors. At a false discovery rate of 0.05, a later analysis linked 15,000 to 20,000 TCR beta sequences to specific HLA alleles. The authors suggested that the approach could potentially be extended to other disease states and immunological phenotypes. In a later analysis, most CMV-associated TCR beta chains were found to appear HLA-restricted, with HLA associations seemingly driven largely by CMV exposure. An association between a missense DCLRE1C variant and V-gene and J-gene trimming of TCR beta chains was found in a later genetic analysis and replicated in an independent cohort. The only immune exposure information available for the cohort was CMV serostatus. In the study, approximately 160 TCR beta chains were listed as associated with cytomegalovirus. In a later analysis, several top co-occurrence clusters were reported to appear linked to parvovirus B19, influenza, CMV and Epstein-Barr virus. Some IMGT-functional V segments, including TRBV6-2 and TRBV6-3, could not be distinguished by the 87-base-pair reads and were therefore excluded. Compared with equally common non-associated chains, HLA-associated TCR beta chains in a later analysis were more clonally expanded and had lower generation probabilities. Three of the identified cytomegalovirus-associated TCR beta chains were confirmed in vitro to be specific for cytomegalovirus antigens. Across donors, most TCR sequences were observed very rarely, whereas some public TCRs were present in many individuals. Roughly uniform sequencing depth across donors was assumed in presence/absence analyses, although this assumption may not hold. Correlated functional status among segregating V segments might reflect linkage disequilibrium, but an unknown experimental factor could not be ruled out.

The library was prepared using the immunoSEQ multiplex PCR assay. A mixture of 60 forward primers for TCR Vbeta segments and 13 reverse primers for TCR Jbeta segments was used in the multiplex PCR. The CDR3 region of rearranged TCR beta genes was amplified from genomic DNA with a multiplex PCR assay. Amplified TCR beta libraries were sequenced as 87-base-pair reads on the Illumina HiSeq System. Concerning the study's data processing: A later analysis tallied around 80 million unique TCR beta chains across the 666 repertoires, and approximately 9.9 million of those chains were shared by two or more donors. To remove PCR and sequencing errors, raw reads were error-corrected and collapsed into unique sequences using a nearest-neighbor algorithm that merged closely related sequences. V, D and J gene segments were assigned by aligning CDR3 sequences to IMGT reference sequences. For a sequence to be retained, a match of at least six nucleotides was required to both a V gene segment and a J gene segment. Rearrangements were called productive when the CDR3 lacked stop codons and stayed in frame with V and J; all others were non-productive. Following IMGT convention, CDR3 was defined as the stretch from the second conserved V-encoded cysteine to the conserved J-encoded phenylalanine. In an earlier analysis of approximately 590 of the donors, sequences lacking an unambiguous match to a single V gene segment were excluded. An earlier analysis of a few hundred of the donors classified V segments as functional when productive rearrangements were above 56.7% and as segregating when the standard deviation between donors was above 5%. A statistical classification framework was developed to diagnose cytomegalovirus status using the catalog of TCR beta chain sequences. In a later analysis, TCR nucleotide sequences were compared against IMGT/GENE-DB human TR gene sequences so that V and J genes could be assigned. A later analysis assigned CDR3 sequences and most-parsimonious VDJ recombination scenarios with the TCRdist pipeline. In a later analysis, each TCR beta chain was defined by its CDR3 amino acid sequence together with its V-gene family, and reads without a unique V-gene family were excluded. In a later analysis, approximately 640 highly shared, low-generation-probability nucleotide sequences were removed to address suspected cross-contamination and a sequencing artifact. In a later analysis, a clonal expansion index for each public chain was calculated from normalized within-repertoire ranks of inferred template counts. A later analysis computed generation probabilities with a VDJ recombination model fitted to out-of-frame rearrangements, and checked the results against IGoR. A later analysis scored TCR-TCR, TCR-HLA and TCR-CMV co-occurrence with hypergeometric tests, applying a repertoire-size bias correction to TCR pairs. False discovery rates were estimated in a later analysis by permuting HLA or CMV assignments 20 times. In a later analysis, co-occurring TCRs were grouped using DBSCAN, and TCRdist sequence similarity was added for clustering within HLA-allele-positive subsets. Repertoires with fewer than 30,000 or more than 120,000 public chains, plus five repertoires with anomalous nucleotide sharing, were excluded from co-occurrence clustering. TCRdb re-hosts the immuneACCESS table, in-frame sequences only. Its copies lack some clones; in the studies checked, an unresolved V gene accounts for under half of them, and the cause for the rest is not known. That table is the source of V, J and clone size, and D and trimming were worked out from the DNA. The sample table lists approximately 180,000 clones, about three quarters of them with a count of one. The ten largest account for roughly 1.1% of the sample.

V loses 4 bases at its end and J loses 1 base; junction bases beyond the gene matches: 6. CDR1 and CDR2 are drawn from the germline V gene (reference sequence): SGHNT, YYREEE. The CDR3, cysteine through phenylalanine, is 16 amino acids long. Of the read, only the CDR3 DNA is kept; its 48 bases are in frame from base 1. Sequenced sample: PBMCs. The chain is made from TRBV5-4 and TRBJ2-3, and TRBD2 aligns with 10 junction nucleotides. The receptor's source is a woman in her thirties or forties in good health and CMV-seronegative. The CDR3 region: CASSKTGTSGTDTQYF. The nucleotides read TGTGCCAGCAGCAAAACCGGGACTAGCGGCACAGATACGCAGTATTTT.